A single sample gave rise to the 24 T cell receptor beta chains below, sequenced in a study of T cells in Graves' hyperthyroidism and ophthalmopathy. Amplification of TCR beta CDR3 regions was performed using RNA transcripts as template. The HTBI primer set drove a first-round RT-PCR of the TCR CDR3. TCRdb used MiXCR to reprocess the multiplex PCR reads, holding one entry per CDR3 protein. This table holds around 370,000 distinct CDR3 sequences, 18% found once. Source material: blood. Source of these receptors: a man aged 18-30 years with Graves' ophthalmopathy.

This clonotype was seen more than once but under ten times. CDR3 DNA: TGTGCCATCAACGCGGGAAACACCGGGGAGCTGTTTTTT. This codes for CAINAGNTGELFF. The gene calls are TRBV10-3 and TRBJ2-2, with D tentatively TRBD2 (6 bases). This CDR3 has 13 amino acids. Germline V gene sequence: CDR1 ENHRY, CDR2 SYGVKD. The germline V and J ends were trimmed by 7 bases and 2 bases, with 8 bases remaining between them.

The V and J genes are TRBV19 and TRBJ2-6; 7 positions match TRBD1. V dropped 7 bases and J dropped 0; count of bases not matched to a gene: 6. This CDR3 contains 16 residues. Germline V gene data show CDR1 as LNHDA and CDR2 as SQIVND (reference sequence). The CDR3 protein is CASTHRGFSGANVLTF. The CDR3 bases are TGTGCCAGTACCCACAGGGGTTTCTCTGGGGCCAACGTCCTGACTTTC.

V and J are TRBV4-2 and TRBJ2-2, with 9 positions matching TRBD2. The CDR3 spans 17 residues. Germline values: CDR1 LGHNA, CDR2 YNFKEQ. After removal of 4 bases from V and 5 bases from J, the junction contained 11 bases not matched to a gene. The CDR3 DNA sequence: TGTGCCAGCAGCCCTAACGGCGGGGGGGCGGGGACCGGGGAGCTGTTTTTT. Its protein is CASSPNGGGAGTGELFF.

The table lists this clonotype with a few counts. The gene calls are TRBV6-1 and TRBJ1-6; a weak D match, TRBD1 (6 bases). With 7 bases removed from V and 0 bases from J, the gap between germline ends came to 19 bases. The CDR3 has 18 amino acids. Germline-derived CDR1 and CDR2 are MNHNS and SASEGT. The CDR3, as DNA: TGTGCCAGCACTATTGGGGGGGCTTTTAGCTCCTATAATTCACCCCTCCACTTT. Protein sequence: CASTIGGAFSSYNSPLHF.

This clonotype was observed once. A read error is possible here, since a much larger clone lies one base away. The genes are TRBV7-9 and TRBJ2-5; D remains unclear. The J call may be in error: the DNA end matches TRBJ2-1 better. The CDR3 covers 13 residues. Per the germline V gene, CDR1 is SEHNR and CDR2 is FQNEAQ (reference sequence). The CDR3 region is CASSFRLGETQFF. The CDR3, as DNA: TGTGCCAGCAGCTTCAGGCTCGGTGAGACCCAGTTCTTC.

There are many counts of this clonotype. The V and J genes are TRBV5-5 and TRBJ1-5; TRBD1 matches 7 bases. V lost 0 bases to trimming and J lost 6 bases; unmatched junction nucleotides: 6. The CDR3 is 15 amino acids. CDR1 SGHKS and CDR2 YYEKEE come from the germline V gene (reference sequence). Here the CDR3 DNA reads TGTGCCAGCAGCTTGGGCCAGGGGGTGGGTCAGCCCCAGCATTTT. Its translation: CASSLGQGVGQPQHF.

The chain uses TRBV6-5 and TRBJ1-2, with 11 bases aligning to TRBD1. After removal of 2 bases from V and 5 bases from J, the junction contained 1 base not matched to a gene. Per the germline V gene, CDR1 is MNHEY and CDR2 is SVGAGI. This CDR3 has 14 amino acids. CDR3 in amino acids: CASSYRDRGYGYTF. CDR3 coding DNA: TGTGCCAGCAGTTACCGGGACAGGGGGTATGGCTACACCTTC.

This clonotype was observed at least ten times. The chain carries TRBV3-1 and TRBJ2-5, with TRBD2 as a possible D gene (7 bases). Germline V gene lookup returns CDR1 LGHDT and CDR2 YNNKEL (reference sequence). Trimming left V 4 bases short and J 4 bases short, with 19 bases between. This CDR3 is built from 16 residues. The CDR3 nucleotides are TGTGCCAGCAGCCTACCAGGGGAGCGGGGTGGAGAGACCCAGTACTTC. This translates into CASSLPGERGGETQYF.

The DNA for the CDR3 is TGTGCCAGTAGTATACGGATGGGCGGACAGGGGGCCTACGAGCAGTACTTC. Protein product: CASSIRMGGQGAYEQYF. The chain joins TRBV19 to TRBJ2-7; 10 nucleotides align to TRBD1. The CDR3 covers 17 residues. With 2 bases clipped from V and 2 bases from J, the junction kept 9 bases outside the gene matches. Germline-derived CDR1 and CDR2 are LNHDA and SQIVND (reference sequence). Full variable domain (outside the CDR3, taken from reference TRBV19 and TRBJ2-7): DGGITQSPKYLFRKEGQNVTLSCEQNLNHDAMYWYRQDPGQGLRLIYYSQIVNDFQKGDIAEGYSVSREKKESFPLTVTSAQKNPTAFYLCASSIRMGGQGAYEQYFGPGTRLTVT.

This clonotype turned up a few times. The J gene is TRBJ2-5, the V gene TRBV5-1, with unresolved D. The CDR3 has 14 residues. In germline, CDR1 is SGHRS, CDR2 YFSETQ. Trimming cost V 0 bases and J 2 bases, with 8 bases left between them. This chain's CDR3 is CASSLEQYQETQYF. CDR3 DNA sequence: TGCGCCAGCAGCTTGGAACAGTATCAAGAGACCCAGTACTTC. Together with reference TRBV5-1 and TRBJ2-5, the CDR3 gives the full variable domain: KAGVTQTPRYLIKTRGQQVTLSCSPISGHRSVSWYQQTPGQGLQFLFEYFSETQRNKGNFPGRFSGRQFSNSRSEMNVSTLELGDSALYLCASSLEQYQETQYFGPGTRLLVL.

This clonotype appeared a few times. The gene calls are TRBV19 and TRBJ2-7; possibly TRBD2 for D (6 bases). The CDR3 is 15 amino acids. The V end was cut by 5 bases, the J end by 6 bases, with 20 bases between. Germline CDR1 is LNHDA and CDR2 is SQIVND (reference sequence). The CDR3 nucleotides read TGTGCCAGTAGTGGCGGTGAGGACTACGGAGGCGAGCAGTACTTC. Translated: CASSGGEDYGGEQYF.

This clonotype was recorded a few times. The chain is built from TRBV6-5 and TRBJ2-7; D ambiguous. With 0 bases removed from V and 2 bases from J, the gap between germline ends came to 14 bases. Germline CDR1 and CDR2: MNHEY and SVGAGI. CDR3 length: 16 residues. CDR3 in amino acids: CASSYSTGSRTYEQYF. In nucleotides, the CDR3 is TGTGCCAGCAGTTACTCTACCGGGTCGAGGACCTACGAGCAGTACTTC.

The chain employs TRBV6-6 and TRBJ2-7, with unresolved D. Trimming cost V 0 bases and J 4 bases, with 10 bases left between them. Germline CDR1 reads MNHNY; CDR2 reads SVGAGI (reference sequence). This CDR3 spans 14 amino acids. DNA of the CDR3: TGTGCCAGCAGTTACTCGTTCCCCGAATACGAGCAGTACTTC. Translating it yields CASSYSFPEYEQYF.

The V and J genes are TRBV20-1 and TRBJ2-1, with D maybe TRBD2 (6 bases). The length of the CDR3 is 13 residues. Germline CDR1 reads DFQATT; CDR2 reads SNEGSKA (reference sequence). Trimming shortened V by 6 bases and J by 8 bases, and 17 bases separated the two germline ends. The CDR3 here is CSAANGGMYEQFF. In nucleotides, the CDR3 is TGCAGTGCCGCAAACGGGGGAATGTATGAGCAGTTCTTC.

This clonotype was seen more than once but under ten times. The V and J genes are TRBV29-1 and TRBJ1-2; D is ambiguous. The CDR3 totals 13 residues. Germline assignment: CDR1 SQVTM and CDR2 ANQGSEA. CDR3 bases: TGCAGTATCGGGGAGGACTTTCGTCAGGGCTACACCTTC. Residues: CSIGEDFRQGYTF.

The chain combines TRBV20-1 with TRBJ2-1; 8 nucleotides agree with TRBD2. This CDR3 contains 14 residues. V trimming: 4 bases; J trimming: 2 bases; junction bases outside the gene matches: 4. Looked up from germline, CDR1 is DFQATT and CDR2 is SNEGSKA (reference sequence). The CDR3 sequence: CSAKTSGAYNEQFF. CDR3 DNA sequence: TGCAGTGCTAAAACTAGCGGAGCCTACAATGAGCAGTTCTTC.

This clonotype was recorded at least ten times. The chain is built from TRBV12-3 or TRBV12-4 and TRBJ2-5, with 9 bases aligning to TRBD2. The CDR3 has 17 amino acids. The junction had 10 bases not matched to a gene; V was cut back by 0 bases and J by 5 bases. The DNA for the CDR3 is TGTGCCAGCAGTTTAGCGGCAAGCGGGGGGCTAGGGGAGACCCAGTACTTC. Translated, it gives CASSLAASGGLGETQYF.

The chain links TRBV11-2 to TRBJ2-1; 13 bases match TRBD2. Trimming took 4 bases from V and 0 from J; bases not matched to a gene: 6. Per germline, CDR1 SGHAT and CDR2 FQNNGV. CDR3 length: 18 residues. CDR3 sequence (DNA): TGTGCCAGCAGCTCGGGACTAGCGGGAACTCACTCCTACAATGAGCAGTTCTTC. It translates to CASSSGLAGTHSYNEQFF.

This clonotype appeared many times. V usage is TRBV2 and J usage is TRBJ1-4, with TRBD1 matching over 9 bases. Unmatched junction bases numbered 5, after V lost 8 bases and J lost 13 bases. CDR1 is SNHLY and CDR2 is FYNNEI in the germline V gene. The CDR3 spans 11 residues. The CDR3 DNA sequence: TGTGCCAGCGGGACAGGGAGTGGACTGTTTTTT. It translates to CASGTGSGLFF.

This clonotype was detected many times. The CDR3 protein is CASRVGQGGGYTF. The CDR3 nucleotides read TGTGCCAGCAGAGTAGGACAGGGAGGTGGCTACACCTTC. The chain is built from TRBV2 and TRBJ1-2; 8 bases are a match to TRBD1. Germline CDR1 reads SNHLY; CDR2 reads FYNNEI. The CDR3 extends over 13 amino acids. Trimming at V came to 6 bases and at J to 7 bases, leaving 7 bases not matched to a gene.

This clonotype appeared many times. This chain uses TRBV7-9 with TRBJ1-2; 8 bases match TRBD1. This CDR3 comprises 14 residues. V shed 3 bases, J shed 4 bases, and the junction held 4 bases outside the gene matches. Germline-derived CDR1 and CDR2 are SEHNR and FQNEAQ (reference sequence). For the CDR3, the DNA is TGTGCCAGCAGCTTTCAGGGGGCGGCCTATGGCTACACCTTC. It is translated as CASSFQGAAYGYTF.

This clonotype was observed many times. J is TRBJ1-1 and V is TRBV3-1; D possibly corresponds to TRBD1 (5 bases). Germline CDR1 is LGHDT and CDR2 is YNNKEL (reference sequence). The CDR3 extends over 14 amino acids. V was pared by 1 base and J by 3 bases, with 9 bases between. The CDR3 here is CASSQVDSHTEAFF. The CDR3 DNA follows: TGTGCCAGCAGCCAAGTTGACAGCCACACTGAAGCTTTCTTT.

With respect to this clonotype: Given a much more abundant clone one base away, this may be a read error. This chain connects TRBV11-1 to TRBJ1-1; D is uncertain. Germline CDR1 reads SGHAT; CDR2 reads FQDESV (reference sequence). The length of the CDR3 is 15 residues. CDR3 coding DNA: TGTGCCAGCACCCAGTCCAGGAGCACGAACACTGAAACTTTCTTT. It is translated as CASTQSRSTNTETFF.

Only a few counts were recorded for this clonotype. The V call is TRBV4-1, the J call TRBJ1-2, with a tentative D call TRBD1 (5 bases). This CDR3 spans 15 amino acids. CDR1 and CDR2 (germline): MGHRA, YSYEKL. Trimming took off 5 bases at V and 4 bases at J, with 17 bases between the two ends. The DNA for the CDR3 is TGCGCCAGCAGCACCCGGGACGGCAGATTCTATGGCTACACCTTC. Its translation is CASSTRDGRFYGYTF.